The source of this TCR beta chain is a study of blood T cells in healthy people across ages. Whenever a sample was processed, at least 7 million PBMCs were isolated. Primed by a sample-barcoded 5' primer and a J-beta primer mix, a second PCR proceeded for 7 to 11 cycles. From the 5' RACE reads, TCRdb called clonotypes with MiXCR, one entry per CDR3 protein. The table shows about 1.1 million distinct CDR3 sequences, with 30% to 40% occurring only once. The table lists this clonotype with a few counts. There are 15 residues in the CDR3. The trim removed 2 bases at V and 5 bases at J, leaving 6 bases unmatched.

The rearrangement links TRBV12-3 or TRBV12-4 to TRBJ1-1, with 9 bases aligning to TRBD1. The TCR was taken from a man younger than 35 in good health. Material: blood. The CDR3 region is CASSLPGQGRTEAFF. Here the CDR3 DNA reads TGTGCCAGCAGTTTACCCGGACAGGGGAGGACTGAAGCTTTCTTT.